These T cell receptor beta chains were read from a single sample in a study of regulatory T cells in long-lasting Graves disease. Using its own MiXCR run on the multiplex PCR reads, TCRdb lists one record per CDR3 protein. In the table there are about 540,000 distinct CDR3 sequences, roughly 13% of which are singletons. The same data also contributed to another study, on T cells in Graves' hyperthyroidism and ophthalmopathy.

The sequences come from peripheral blood mononuclear cells (PBMCs), collected at new diagnosis, from a patient treated with antithyroid drugs. The origin of the receptors is a man in his thirties or forties with Graves disease. The CDR3 runs from the conserved cysteine through the conserved F or W. Fields, in order: CDR3 length, V gene, J gene, CDR3 protein.

CDR3 length: 18
V gene: TRBV11-2
J gene: TRBJ2-1
CDR3 protein: CASSLLTGGTSGRYEQFF

CDR3 length: 16
V gene: TRBV7-3
J gene: TRBJ2-6
CDR3 protein: CASSPRVVSGANVLTF

CDR3 length: 14
V gene: TRBV20-1
J gene: TRBJ2-7
CDR3 protein: CSAREEGADYEQYF

CDR3 length: 15
V gene: TRBV14
J gene: TRBJ1-2
CDR3 protein: CASSQDPPDNYGYTF

CDR3 length: 16
V gene: TRBV5-1
J gene: TRBJ2-3
CDR3 protein: CASSPRTSGMGDTQYF

CDR3 length: 11
V gene: TRBV20-1
J gene: TRBJ1-2
CDR3 protein: CSARVSAGYTF

CDR3 length: 15
V gene: TRBV20-1
J gene: TRBJ2-7
CDR3 protein: CSASTGILRSYEQYF

CDR3 length: 14
V gene: TRBV5-1
J gene: TRBJ2-5
CDR3 protein: CASFPRTSGETQYF

CDR3 length: 14
V gene: TRBV10-2
J gene: TRBJ2-2
CDR3 protein: CASSVAGVYGELFF

CDR3 length: 16
V gene: TRBV19
J gene: TRBJ2-1
CDR3 protein: CASALVRRAVYNEQFF

CDR3 length: 16
V gene: TRBV5-1
J gene: TRBJ2-1
CDR3 protein: CASSYREGGRYNEQFF

CDR3 length: 15
V gene: TRBV6-5
J gene: TRBJ2-7
CDR3 protein: CASSYSLASSYEQYF

CDR3 length: 15
V gene: TRBV7-7
J gene: TRBJ2-1
CDR3 protein: CASSPSRGPLNEQFF

CDR3 length: 17
V gene: TRBV27
J gene: TRBJ1-5
CDR3 protein: CASSLSGPGTDHQPQHF

CDR3 length: 19
V gene: TRBV27
J gene: TRBJ2-7
CDR3 protein: CASMEGYGLAGIRPYEQYF

CDR3 length: 14
V gene: TRBV19
J gene: TRBJ1-4
CDR3 protein: CASTPQGYSEKLFF

CDR3 length: 13
V gene: TRBV24-1
J gene: TRBJ1-5
CDR3 protein: CATSSGDGQPQHF

CDR3 length: 14
V gene: TRBV2
J gene: TRBJ2-3
CDR3 protein: CASTLRTVADTQYF

CDR3 length: 16
V gene: TRBV5-6
J gene: TRBJ2-1
CDR3 protein: CASSSWAGDSYNEQFF

CDR3 length: 16
V gene: TRBV5-1
J gene: TRBJ2-7
CDR3 protein: CASSPLPGGSSYEQYF

CDR3 length: 15
V gene: TRBV27
J gene: TRBJ2-1
CDR3 protein: CASSFASGSKHGQFF

CDR3 length: 13
V gene: TRBV20-1
J gene: TRBJ2-1
CDR3 protein: CSANTGRRNEQFF

CDR3 length: 16
V gene: TRBV19
J gene: TRBJ2-7
CDR3 protein: CASSPHVGALSYEQYF

CDR3 length: 15
V gene: TRBV12-3/TRBV12-4
J gene: TRBJ1-4
CDR3 protein: CASRLTAAGDEKLFF

CDR3 length: 13
V gene: TRBV20-1
J gene: TRBJ2-1
CDR3 protein: CSAGTSGSWEQFF

CDR3 length: 14
V gene: TRBV29-1
J gene: TRBJ1-2
CDR3 protein: CSAVRDRSFYGYTF

CDR3 length: 18
V gene: TRBV7-8
J gene: TRBJ2-1
CDR3 protein: CASSGTYRGTDSYNEQFF

CDR3 length: 14
V gene: TRBV2
J gene: TRBJ2-1
CDR3 protein: CASSEISAYNEQFF

CDR3 length: 14
V gene: TRBV10-1
J gene: TRBJ2-1
CDR3 protein: CASSRGDYTDEQFF